This T cell receptor (beta chain) was found in a study of T cell responses to AZD1222 COVID-19 vaccine. Study findings and constraints: Sampled repertoires all dated from after the peak T cell response. Most donors were white British and more were female, and clonal diversity was possibly underestimated.

V lost 6 bases to trimming and J lost 5 bases; unmatched junction nucleotides: 9. The CDR3 is made up of 14 amino acids. In germline, CDR1 is MNHEY, CDR2 SMNVEV (reference sequence). Clones were sequenced by immunoSEQ multiplex PCR, and TCRdb holds only the in-frame ones, with some missing. The repertoire holds roughly 96,000 clones, with around nine tenths as singletons. A word on this clone: Its antigen is not identified.

The chain combines TRBV27 with TRBJ1-1; 7 bases agree with TRBD1. The sample was peripheral blood, taken on day 0 of AZD1222 vaccination. This clonotype was obtained from an adult in good health. CDR3 in amino acids: CASRTGTAPTEAFF. In DNA, the CDR3 is TGTGCCAGCAGGACAGGGACGGCACCTACTGAAGCTTTCTTT.